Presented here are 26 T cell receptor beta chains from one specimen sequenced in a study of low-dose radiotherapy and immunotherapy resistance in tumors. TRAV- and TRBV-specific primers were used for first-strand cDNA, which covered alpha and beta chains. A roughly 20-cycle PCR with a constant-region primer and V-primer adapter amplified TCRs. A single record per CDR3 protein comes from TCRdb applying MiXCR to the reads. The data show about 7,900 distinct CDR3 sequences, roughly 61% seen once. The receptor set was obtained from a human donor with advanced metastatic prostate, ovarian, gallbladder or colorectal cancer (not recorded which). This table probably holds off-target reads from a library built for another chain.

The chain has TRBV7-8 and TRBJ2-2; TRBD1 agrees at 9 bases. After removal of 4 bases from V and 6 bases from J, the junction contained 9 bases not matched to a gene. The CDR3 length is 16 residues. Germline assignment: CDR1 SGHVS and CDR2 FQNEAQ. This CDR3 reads CASSSGTGSSAGELFF. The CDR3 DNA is TGTGCCAGCAGCTCTGGGACAGGGTCGTCGGCCGGGGAGCTGTTTTTT. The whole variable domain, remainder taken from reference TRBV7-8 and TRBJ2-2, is GAGVSQSPRYKVAKRGQDVALRCDPISGHVSLFWYQQALGQGPEFLTYFQNEAQLDKSGLPSDRFFAERPEGSVSTLKIQRTQQEDSAVYLCASSSGTGSSAGELFFGEGSRLTVL.

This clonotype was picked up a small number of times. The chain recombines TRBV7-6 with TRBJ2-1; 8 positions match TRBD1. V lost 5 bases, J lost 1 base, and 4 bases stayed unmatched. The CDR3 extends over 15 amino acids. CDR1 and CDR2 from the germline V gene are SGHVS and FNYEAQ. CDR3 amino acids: CASSAGQGSYNEQFF. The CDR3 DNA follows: TGTGCCAGCAGCGCCGGACAGGGTTCCTACAATGAGCAGTTCTTC. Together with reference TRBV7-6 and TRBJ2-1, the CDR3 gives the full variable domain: GAGVSQSPRYKVTKRGQDVALRCDPISGHVSLYWYRQALGQGPEFLTYFNYEAQQDKSGLPNDRFSAERPEGSISTLTIQRTEQRDSAMYRCASSAGQGSYNEQFFGPGTRLTVL.

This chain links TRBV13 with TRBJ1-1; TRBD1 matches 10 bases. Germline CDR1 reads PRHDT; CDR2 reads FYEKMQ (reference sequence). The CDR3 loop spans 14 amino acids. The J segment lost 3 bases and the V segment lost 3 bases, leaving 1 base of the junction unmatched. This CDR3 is CASSFGQGDTEAFF. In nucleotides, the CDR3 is TGTGCCAGCAGCTTCGGACAGGGGGACACTGAAGCTTTCTTT. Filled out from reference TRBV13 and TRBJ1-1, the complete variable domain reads AAGVIQSPRHLIKEKRETATLKCYPIPRHDTVYWYQQGPGQDPQFLISFYEKMQSDKGSIPDRFSAQQFSDYHSELNMSSLELGDSALYFCASSFGQGDTEAFFGQGTRLTVV.

The chain's CDR3 is CASSDAGTLNYGYTF. The CDR3 DNA is TGTGCCAGCAGTGACGCCGGGACGCTCAACTATGGCTACACCTTC. The chain uses TRBV6-5 and TRBJ1-2; D might be TRBD1 (5 bases). Germline CDR1 and CDR2: MNHEY and SVGAGI. Trimming pared 5 bases from V and 2 bases from J, leaving 15 bases between. The CDR3 consists of 15 residues.

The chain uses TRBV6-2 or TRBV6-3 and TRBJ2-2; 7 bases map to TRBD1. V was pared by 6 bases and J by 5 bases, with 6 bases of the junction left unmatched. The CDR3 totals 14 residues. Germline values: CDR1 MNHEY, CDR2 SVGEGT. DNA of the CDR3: TGTGCCAGCAGACCGACAGGGATTACCGGGGAGCTGTTTTTT. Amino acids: CASRPTGITGELFF.

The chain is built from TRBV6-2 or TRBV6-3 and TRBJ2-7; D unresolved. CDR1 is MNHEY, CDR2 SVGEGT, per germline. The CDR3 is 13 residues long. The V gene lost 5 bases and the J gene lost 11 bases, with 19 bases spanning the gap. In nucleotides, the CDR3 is TGTGCCAGCAGTCCCCCCTCCGGCAGTCGAGAGTACTTC. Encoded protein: CASSPPSGSREYF.

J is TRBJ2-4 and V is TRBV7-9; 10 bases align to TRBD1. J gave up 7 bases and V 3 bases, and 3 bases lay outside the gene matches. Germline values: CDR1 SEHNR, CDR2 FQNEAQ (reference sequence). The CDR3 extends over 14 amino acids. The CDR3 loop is CASSFGQGVNIQYF. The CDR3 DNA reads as TGTGCCAGCAGCTTCGGACAGGGGGTGAACATTCAGTACTTC.

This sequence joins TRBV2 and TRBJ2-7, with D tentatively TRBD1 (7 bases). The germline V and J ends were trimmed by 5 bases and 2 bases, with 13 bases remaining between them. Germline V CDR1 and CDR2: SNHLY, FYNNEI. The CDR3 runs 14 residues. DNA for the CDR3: TGTGCCAGCAGTAAGCAGGGGGGCCCCTACGAGCAGTACTTC. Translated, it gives CASSKQGGPYEQYF.

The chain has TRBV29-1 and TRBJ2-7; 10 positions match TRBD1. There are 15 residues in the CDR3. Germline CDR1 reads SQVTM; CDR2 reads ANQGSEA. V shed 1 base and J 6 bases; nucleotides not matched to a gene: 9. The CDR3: CSVEGGQGVSGEQYF. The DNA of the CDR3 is TGCAGCGTTGAAGGCGGACAGGGGGTTTCGGGCGAGCAGTACTTC.

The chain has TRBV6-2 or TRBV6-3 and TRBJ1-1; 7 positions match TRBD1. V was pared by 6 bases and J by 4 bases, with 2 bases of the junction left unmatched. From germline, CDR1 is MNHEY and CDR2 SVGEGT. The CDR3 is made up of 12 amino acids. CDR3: CASRAGGTEAFF. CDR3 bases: TGTGCCAGCAGGGCAGGGGGCACTGAAGCTTTCTTT.

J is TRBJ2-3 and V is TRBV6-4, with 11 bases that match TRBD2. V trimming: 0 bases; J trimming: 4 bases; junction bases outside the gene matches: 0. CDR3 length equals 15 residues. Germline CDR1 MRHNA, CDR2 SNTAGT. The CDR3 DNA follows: TGTGCCAGCAGTGACTCTAGCGGGGGGGCAGATACGCAGTATTTT. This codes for CASSDSSGGADTQYF.

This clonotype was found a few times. DNA of the CDR3: TGTGCCAGCAGTTTTTGGGGACAGGGGGCTTCGAAGACCCAGTACTTC. Encoded protein: CASSFWGQGASKTQYF. The chain has TRBV28 and TRBJ2-5; 12 bases map to TRBD1. The germline V gene has CDR1 MDHEN and CDR2 SYDVKM. Germline trimming cut 3 bases from V and 6 bases from J; bases unmatched to any gene: 8. The CDR3 spans 16 residues.

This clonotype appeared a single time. CDR3 loop: CASSPDSYNEQFF. CDR3 coding DNA: TGTGCCAGCAGCCCGGACAGCTACAATGAGCAGTTCTTC. The chain couples TRBV5-4 to TRBJ2-1, with D possibly matching TRBD1 (6 bases). Per the germline V gene, CDR1 is SGHNT and CDR2 is YYREEE (reference sequence). Trimming took 4 bases from V and 3 from J, leaving 8 bases between them. This CDR3 spans 13 amino acids.

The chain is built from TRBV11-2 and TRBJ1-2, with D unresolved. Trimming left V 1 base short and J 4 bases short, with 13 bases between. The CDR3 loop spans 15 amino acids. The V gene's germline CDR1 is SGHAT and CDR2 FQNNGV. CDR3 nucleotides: TGTGCCAGCAGCTTAGCTGGTCTGACAATCTATGGCTACACCTTC. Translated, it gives CASSLAGLTIYGYTF.

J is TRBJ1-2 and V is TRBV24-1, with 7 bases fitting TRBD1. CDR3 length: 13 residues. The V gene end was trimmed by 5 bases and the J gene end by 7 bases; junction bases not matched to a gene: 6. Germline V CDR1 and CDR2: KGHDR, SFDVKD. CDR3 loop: CATSGRQGSGYTF. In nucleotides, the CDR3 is TGTGCCACCAGTGGCAGACAGGGATCTGGCTACACCTTC.

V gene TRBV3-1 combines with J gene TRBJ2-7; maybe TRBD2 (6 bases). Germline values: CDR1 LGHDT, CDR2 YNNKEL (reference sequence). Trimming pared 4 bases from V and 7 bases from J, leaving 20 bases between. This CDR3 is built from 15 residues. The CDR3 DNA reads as TGTGCCAGCAGCCGACCCGGCGGAGGGGAAGGGGAGCAGTACTTC. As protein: CASSRPGGGEGEQYF.

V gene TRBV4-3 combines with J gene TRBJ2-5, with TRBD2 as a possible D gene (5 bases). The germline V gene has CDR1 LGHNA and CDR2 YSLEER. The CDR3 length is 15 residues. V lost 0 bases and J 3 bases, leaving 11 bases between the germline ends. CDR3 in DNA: TGCGCCAGCAGCCAAGATCTGGTGGGAGAAGAGACCCAGTACTTC. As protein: CASSQDLVGEETQYF.

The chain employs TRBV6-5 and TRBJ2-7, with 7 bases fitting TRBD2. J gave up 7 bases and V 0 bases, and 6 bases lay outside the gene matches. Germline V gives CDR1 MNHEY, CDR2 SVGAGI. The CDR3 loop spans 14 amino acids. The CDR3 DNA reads TGTGCCAGCAGTTACTCGGGCGGGAGAAATGAGCAGTACTTC. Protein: CASSYSGGRNEQYF.

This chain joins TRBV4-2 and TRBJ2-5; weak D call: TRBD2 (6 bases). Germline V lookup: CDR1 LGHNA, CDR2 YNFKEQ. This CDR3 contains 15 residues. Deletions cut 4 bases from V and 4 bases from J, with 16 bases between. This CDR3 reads CASSPFGGNGETQYF. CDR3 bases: TGTGCCAGCAGCCCATTTGGGGGGAATGGAGAGACCCAGTACTTC.

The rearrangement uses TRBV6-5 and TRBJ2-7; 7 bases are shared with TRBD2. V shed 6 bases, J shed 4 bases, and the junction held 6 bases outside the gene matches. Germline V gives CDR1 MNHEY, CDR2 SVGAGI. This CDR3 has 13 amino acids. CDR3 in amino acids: CASRERGPYEQYF. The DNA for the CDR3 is TGTGCCAGCAGAGAGCGGGGACCATACGAGCAGTACTTC.

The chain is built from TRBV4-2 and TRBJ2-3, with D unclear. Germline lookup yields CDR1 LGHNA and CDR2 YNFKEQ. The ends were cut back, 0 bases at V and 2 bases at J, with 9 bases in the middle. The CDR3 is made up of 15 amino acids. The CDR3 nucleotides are TGTGCCAGCAGCCAAGATAAGAAGAACACAGATACGCAGTATTTT. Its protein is CASSQDKKNTDTQYF.

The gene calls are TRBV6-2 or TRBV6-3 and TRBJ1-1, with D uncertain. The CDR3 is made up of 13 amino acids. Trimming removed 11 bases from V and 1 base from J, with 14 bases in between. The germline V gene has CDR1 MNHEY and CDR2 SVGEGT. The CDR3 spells CASTRVSNTEAFF. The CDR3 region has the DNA TGTGCCTCAACCCGAGTTTCGAACACTGAAGCTTTCTTT.

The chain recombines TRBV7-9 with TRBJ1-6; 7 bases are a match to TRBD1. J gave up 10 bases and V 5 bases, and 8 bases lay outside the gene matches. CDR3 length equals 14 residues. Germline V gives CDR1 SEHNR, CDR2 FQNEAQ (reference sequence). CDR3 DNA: TGTGCCAGCAGCCCTGACAGGGTGCGCTCACCCCTCCACTTT. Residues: CASSPDRVRSPLHF.

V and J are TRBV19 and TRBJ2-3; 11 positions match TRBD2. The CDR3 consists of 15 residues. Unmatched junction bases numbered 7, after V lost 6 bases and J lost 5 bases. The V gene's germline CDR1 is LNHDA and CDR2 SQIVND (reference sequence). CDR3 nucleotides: TGTGCCAGTAGAGAACTAGCGGGAGTACAAGATACGCAGTATTTT. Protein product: CASRELAGVQDTQYF.

The CDR3 reads CASSYASGRSSSYEQYF. CDR3 DNA: TGTGCCAGCAGTTACGCTAGCGGGAGGTCGAGCTCCTACGAGCAGTACTTC. V and J are TRBV6-2 or TRBV6-3 and TRBJ2-7; 11 bases agree with TRBD2. Germline CDR1 and CDR2: MNHEY and SVGEGT. The length of the CDR3 is 17 residues. V was pared by 2 bases and J by 0 bases, with 6 bases of the junction left unmatched.

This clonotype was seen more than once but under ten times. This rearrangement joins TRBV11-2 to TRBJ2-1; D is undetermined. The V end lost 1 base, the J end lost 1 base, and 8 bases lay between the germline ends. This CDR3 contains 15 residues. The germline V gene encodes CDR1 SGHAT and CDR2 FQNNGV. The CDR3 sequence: CASSLVAVSYNEQFF. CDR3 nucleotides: TGTGCCAGCAGCTTAGTAGCAGTGTCCTACAATGAGCAGTTCTTC.